These 20 T cell receptor beta chains came from one sample sequenced in a study of CD8 T cells in ankylosing spondylitis. TCRdb passed the 5' RACE reads through MiXCR, listing each CDR3 protein once. The sample consists of about 130,000 distinct CDR3 sequences, about an eighth of them appearing once. The sequenced sample was blood, either unsorted or a sorted T cell fraction (not recorded which). Receptors originate from a female donor with ankylosing spondylitis or in good health (not recorded which).

The V call is TRBV12-3 or TRBV12-4, the J call TRBJ2-7, with a tentative D call TRBD2 (7 bases). Deletions cut 3 bases from V and 5 bases from J, with 11 bases between. The CDR3 is 13 amino acids. The CDR3 sequence: CASSFAGAHEQYF. CDR3 coding DNA: TGTGCCAGCAGTTTCGCGGGGGCCCACGAGCAGTACTTC.

In this sample, this clonotype turned up many times. The chain couples TRBV7-9 to TRBJ2-1; TRBD1 aligns across 9 bases. Trimming removed 2 bases from V and 4 bases from J; junction bases left unmatched: 6. Germline lookup yields CDR1 SEHNR and CDR2 FQNEAQ (reference sequence). The CDR3 contains 16 residues. CDR3: CASSLITGGIYNEQFF. The CDR3, as DNA: TGTGCCAGCAGCTTAATAACAGGGGGCATTTACAATGAGCAGTTCTTC.

The table lists this clonotype with a few counts. The chain combines TRBV11-2 with TRBJ2-7, with 13 bases aligning to TRBD2. Trimming cost V 3 bases and J 4 bases; bases outside gene matches: 15. Germline V CDR1 and CDR2: SGHAT, FQNNGV. The length of the CDR3 is 19 residues. This CDR3 reads CASSFRTSGRNRESYEQYF. The CDR3 nucleotides read TGTGCCAGCAGCTTTCGGACTAGCGGGAGAAATCGGGAGTCTTACGAGCAGTACTTC.

This clonotype was counted many times. The chain is built from TRBV6-1 and TRBJ2-3, with TRBD2 identical over 10 bases. The V and J ends lost 7 bases and 4 bases, in that order; junction bases with no gene match: 2. Germline V gene lookup returns CDR1 MNHNS and CDR2 SASEGT. The CDR3 loop spans 13 amino acids. This CDR3 is CASKREGADTQYF. The CDR3 DNA follows: TGTGCCAGCAAGCGGGAGGGGGCAGATACGCAGTATTTT.

This clonotype was seen repeatedly, ten times or more. The chain has TRBV28 and TRBJ2-5; TRBD1 might be the D (5 bases). The CDR3 sequence is 13 residues long. Looked up from germline, CDR1 is MDHEN and CDR2 is SYDVKM. The V end lost 4 bases, the J end lost 3 bases, and 9 bases lay between the germline ends. The chain's CDR3 is CASSSGIEETQYF. CDR3 in DNA: TGTGCCAGCAGTTCAGGGATCGAAGAGACCCAGTACTTC.

This clonotype has a handful of counts. The V gene is TRBV11-1, the J gene TRBJ2-6; D is ambiguous. With 1 base removed from V and 0 bases from J, the gap between germline ends came to 4 bases. Germline V gives CDR1 SGHAT, CDR2 FQDESV (reference sequence). The CDR3 consists of 15 residues. The DNA for the CDR3 is TGTGCCAGCAGCTTAGGCGTCTCTGGGGCCAACGTCCTGACTTTC. As protein: CASSLGVSGANVLTF.

This clonotype was counted many times. The V call is TRBV6-1, the J call TRBJ1-2, with D perhaps TRBD1 (6 bases). Looked up from germline, CDR1 is MNHNS and CDR2 is SASEGT. The CDR3 spans 12 residues. V gave up 9 bases and J gave up 4 bases, with 12 bases separating them. Written as DNA, the CDR3 is TGTGCCAGTGGACAGCAGTTCTATGGCTACACCTTC. It is translated as CASGQQFYGYTF.

This clonotype was recorded at least ten times. The chain combines TRBV2 with TRBJ2-1; D gene ambiguous. V lost 7 bases to trimming and J lost 8 bases, with 9 bases between them. From germline, CDR1 is SNHLY and CDR2 FYNNEI. The CDR3 covers 11 residues. CDR3 nucleotides: TGTGCCAGCACTCGCCAGCATGAGCAGTTCTTC. Translating it yields CASTRQHEQFF.

The gene calls are TRBV7-3 and TRBJ2-1, with 11 bases identical to TRBD2. The CDR3 has 15 amino acids. Germline V gene data show CDR1 as SGHTA and CDR2 as FQGTGA. V was pared by 5 bases and J by 6 bases, with 6 bases of the junction left unmatched. The CDR3 DNA sequence: TGTGCCAGCAGCCCGACTAGCGGGGACGCCAATGAGCAGTTCTTC. Residues: CASSPTSGDANEQFF.

This clonotype was observed at least ten times. Written as DNA, the CDR3 is TGTGCCAGCAGTCGGGTCAGGACAGGGGGTACCGGGGAGCTGTTTTTT. Amino acid sequence: CASSRVRTGGTGELFF. The chain links TRBV25-1 to TRBJ2-2; 10 positions match TRBD1. V gave up 5 bases and J gave up 5 bases; unmatched junction bases: 8. CDR3 length: 16 amino acids. From germline, CDR1 is MGHDK and CDR2 SYGVNS.

Ten or more counts support this clonotype. The V and J genes are TRBV18 and TRBJ1-2; no firm D call. Trimming took 1 base from V and 4 from J, leaving 13 bases between them. Germline assignment: CDR1 KGHSH and CDR2 LQKENI. There are 15 residues in the CDR3. CDR3 sequence reads: CASSPQTQRFYGYTF. The CDR3 DNA reads as TGTGCCAGCTCACCACAAACCCAACGGTTCTATGGCTACACCTTC.

This clonotype was observed at least ten times. The chain is built from TRBV4-1 and TRBJ2-3, with 9 nucleotides matching TRBD2. Germline V lookup: CDR1 MGHRA, CDR2 YSYEKL. V trimming: 1 base; J trimming: 3 bases; junction bases outside the gene matches: 8. This CDR3 comprises 17 residues. The CDR3: CASSQVTGLAGTDTQYF. The CDR3 DNA reads as TGCGCCAGCAGCCAAGTAACGGGACTAGCAGGTACAGATACGCAGTATTTT.

This clonotype was seen at least ten times. This chain joins TRBV29-1 and TRBJ1-2, with D possibly matching TRBD1 (5 bases). V lost 0 bases and J lost 2, with 13 bases in between. The CDR3 consists of 15 residues. Germline V gives CDR1 SQVTM, CDR2 ANQGSEA. CDR3 in amino acids: CSVEDEEGLNYGYTF. DNA for the CDR3: TGCAGCGTTGAAGATGAGGAGGGGCTAAACTATGGCTACACCTTC.

This clonotype has just a few counts. The chain employs TRBV20-1 and TRBJ2-1; 7 positions match TRBD2. The CDR3 has 15 amino acids. The junction had 10 bases not matched to a gene; V was cut back by 0 bases and J by 8 bases. CDR1 is DFQATT and CDR2 is SNEGSKA in the germline V gene (reference sequence). CDR3 in DNA: TGCAGTGCTAGAGATCGCGGGAGATACAGCGATGAGCAGTTCTTC. It is translated as CSARDRGRYSDEQFF.

This clonotype was recorded many times. The chain uses TRBV10-3 and TRBJ2-2; no clear D. CDR3 size: 14 residues. The V gene lost 2 bases and the J gene lost 6 bases, with 10 bases spanning the gap. In germline, CDR1 is ENHRY, CDR2 SYGVKD. The CDR3 reads CAISENIRSGELFF. CDR3 DNA sequence: TGTGCCATCAGTGAGAACATTAGGTCCGGGGAGCTGTTTTTT.

With regard to this clonotype: A much larger clone lies one base from this, so it may be a read error. As the CDR3 is not closed by the conserved phenylalanine or tryptophan, this likely results from a read error. The V call is TRBV5-1, the J call TRBJ2-7; D not certain. Trimming took 1 base from V and 2 from J, leaving 10 bases between them. The CDR3 has 14 residues. Germline-derived CDR1 and CDR2 are SGHRS and YFSETQ. CDR3 bases: TGCGCCAGCAGCTTGTCTCAGCCAACCTACGAGCAGTACATC. This encodes CASSLSQPTYEQYI.

Comment on this clonotype: A much bigger clone sits one base away, suggesting this may be a read error. The chain carries TRBV5-6 and TRBJ2-7; 10 bases are a match to TRBD1. V lost 4 bases, J lost 6 bases, and 10 bases stayed unmatched. Germline CDR1 and CDR2: SGHDT and YYEEEE. The CDR3 has 15 residues. CDR3 sequence (DNA): TGTGCCAGCAGCACGGGGACAGGGGAAGGGTTCGAGCAGTACTTC. Protein: CASSTGTGEGFEQYF. Full variable domain (missing parts from reference TRBV5-6 and TRBJ2-7): DAGVTQSPTHLIKTRGQQVTLRCSPKSGHDTVSWYQQALGQGPQFIFQYYEEEERQRGNFPDRFSGHQFPNYSSELNVNALLLGDSALYLCASSTGTGEGFEQYFGPGTRLTVT.

Note on this clonotype: A junction boundary mismatches the germline segment, possibly from a read error. The chain carries TRBV20-1 and TRBJ1-2, with a weak D call TRBD1 (6 bases). Looked up from germline, CDR1 is DFQATT and CDR2 is SNEGSKA (reference sequence). This CDR3 spans 13 amino acids. The CDR3 reads CSASQTNRDPYIF. CDR3 nucleotide sequence: TGCAGTGCTAGTCAAACGAACAGGGACCCCTACATCTTC.

This clonotype was detected ten times or more. V and J are TRBV10-2 and TRBJ2-7, with 10 bases aligning to TRBD1. From germline, CDR1 is WSHSY and CDR2 SAAADI. This CDR3 contains 16 residues. V lost 2 bases to trimming and J lost 2 bases; unmatched junction nucleotides: 6. The CDR3 is CASSERPGQGTYEQYF. The CDR3 coding sequence is TGCGCCAGCAGTGAGAGACCGGGACAGGGGACCTACGAGCAGTACTTC.

Ten or more counts support this clonotype. The rearrangement joins TRBV12-3 or TRBV12-4 to TRBJ2-2; D possibly corresponds to TRBD2 (6 bases). The length of the CDR3 is 16 residues. Between the trimmed V and J ends, which lost 4 bases and 4 bases, there was a span of 16 bases. The DNA for the CDR3 is TGTGCCAGCAGTTCCCTAAGGGAGGCGGGCACCGGGGAGCTGTTTTTT. Its protein product is CASSSLREAGTGELFF.